What follows are 13 T cell receptor beta chains derived from one specimen sequenced in a study of Ad26.COV2.S vaccination and SARS-CoV-2 variants. Treatment noted: 15 to 20 received Ad26.COV2.S at low or high dose, single or two shots; 5 received placebo; per-sample allocation not given. Sampling was performed 63 days after the first vaccine or placebo injection. Data came from immunoSEQ multiplex PCR; TCRdb stores just in-frame clones and leaves some out. In the table there are around 300,000 clones, about 88% of which are singletons. Sequenced here: peripheral blood, sampled in a trial of Ad26.COV2.S vaccine versus placebo. These receptors came from a person between 18 and 60 years old who received the Ad26.COV2.S COVID-19 vaccine or a placebo.

The rearrangement uses TRBV7-9 and TRBJ2-1; no definite D call. Looked up from germline, CDR1 is SEHNR and CDR2 is FQNEAQ (reference sequence). The V and J ends lost 4 bases and 8 bases respectively, with 9 bases between them. The CDR3 runs 12 residues. CDR3 sequence: CASSSRSDEQFF. For the CDR3, the DNA is TGTGCCAGCAGCTCGAGATCGGATGAGCAGTTCTTC.

The chain has TRBV6-5 and TRBJ1-2; a weak D match, TRBD1 (5 bases). Germline lookup yields CDR1 MNHEY and CDR2 SVGAGI. V lost 6 bases, J lost 1 base, and 12 bases lay in between. The CDR3 is 14 amino acids. The chain's CDR3 is CASSADKYNYGYTF. Written as DNA, the CDR3 is TGTGCCAGCAGCGCGGACAAGTATAACTATGGCTACACCTTC.

The gene calls are TRBV28 and TRBJ1-2; D unresolved. Trimming removed 4 bases from V and 7 bases from J, with 10 bases in between. Germline lookup yields CDR1 MDHEN and CDR2 SYDVKM. This CDR3 has 12 amino acids. The chain's CDR3 is CASSSVRGGYTF. The CDR3, as DNA: TGTGCCAGCAGTTCCGTTCGGGGTGGCTACACCTTC.

The chain employs TRBV25-1 and TRBJ2-6, with D possibly matching TRBD2 (5 bases). The CDR3 length is 15 residues. Germline loops: CDR1 MGHDK, CDR2 SYGVNS. V lost 3 bases and J 4 bases, leaving 10 bases between the germline ends. CDR3 amino acids: CASSDMGGGANVLTF. The CDR3 nucleotides read TGTGCCAGCAGTGACATGGGCGGGGGGGCCAACGTCCTGACTTTC.

The sample holds one count of this clone. The chain's CDR3 is CASSPYTPFTYEQYF. CDR3 bases: TGTGCCAGCAGTCCCTACACTCCCTTCACCTACGAGCAGTACTTC. The chain is built from TRBV28 and TRBJ2-7; D is uncertain. V lost 5 bases and J lost 2, with 16 bases in between. Germline CDR1 reads MDHEN; CDR2 reads SYDVKM. CDR3 length: 15 amino acids.

This clone was seen more than once but under ten times. The rearrangement joins TRBV3-1 (or the pseudogene TRBV3-2) to TRBJ1-5, with unresolved D. The V end lost 0 bases, the J end lost 1 base, and 7 bases lay between the germline ends. Per germline, CDR1 LGHDT and CDR2 YNNKEL (reference sequence). The CDR3 consists of 15 residues. The CDR3 loop reads CASSQDSRSNQPQHF. For the CDR3, the DNA is TGTGCCAGCAGCCAAGATTCCAGGAGCAATCAGCCCCAGCATTTT.

In DNA, the CDR3 is TGTGCCAGCAGCCCCCACACAGGGGAGGGTCTCTATGGCTACACCTTC. It specifies CASSPHTGEGLYGYTF. The V and J genes are TRBV9 and TRBJ1-2; 7 bases agree with TRBD1. The CDR3 is 16 amino acids. Germline lookup yields CDR1 SGDLS and CDR2 YYNGEE. V trimming: 4 bases; J trimming: 4 bases; junction bases outside the gene matches: 13. Variable domain in full (rest from reference TRBV9 and TRBJ1-2): DSGVTQTPKHLITATGQRVTLRCSPRSGDLSVYWYQQSLDQGLQFLIQYYNGEERAKGNILERFSAQQFPDLHSELNLSSLELGDSALYFCASSPHTGEGLYGYTFGSGTRLTVV.

This chain connects TRBV19 to TRBJ1-1; D not certain. The CDR3 extends over 12 amino acids. V was pared by 5 bases and J by 4 bases, with 8 bases between. CDR1 LNHDA and CDR2 SQIVND come from the germline V gene (reference sequence). The CDR3 coding sequence is TGTGCCAGTAGTCCCCCGGGCACTGAAGCTTTCTTT. Its translation is CASSPPGTEAFF.

J is TRBJ2-7 and V is TRBV4-2; TRBD2 aligns across 12 bases. CDR1 and CDR2 from the germline V gene are LGHNA and YNFKEQ. V was clipped by 0 bases and J by 1 base; unmatched bases: 13. The CDR3 length is 20 residues. CDR3 DNA: TGTGCCAGCAGCCAAGAGCTGGCTAGCGGGAGGGCCCTCGGATCCTACGAGCAGTACTTC. Residues: CASSQELASGRALGSYEQYF.

The rearrangement links TRBV4-2 to TRBJ2-1; 8 nucleotides agree with TRBD2. Trimming removed 2 bases from V and 10 bases from J; junction bases left unmatched: 7. Germline V gene lookup returns CDR1 LGHNA and CDR2 YNFKEQ. CDR3 length equals 14 residues. The CDR3 is CASSQTGGPREQFF. The DNA of the CDR3 is TGTGCCAGCAGCCAAACGGGAGGGCCAAGGGAGCAGTTCTTC.

The V and J genes are TRBV2 and TRBJ2-7; 7 nucleotides agree with TRBD1. In germline, CDR1 is SNHLY, CDR2 FYNNEI. The CDR3 extends over 12 amino acids. The J segment lost 0 bases and the V segment lost 10 bases, leaving 3 bases of the junction unmatched. In DNA, the CDR3 is TGTGCCAACGGACAGGACTCCTACGAGCAGTACTTC. The encoded protein is CANGQDSYEQYF.

This clone occurred a few times. The chain is built from TRBV7-3 and TRBJ2-1; maybe TRBD1 (5 bases). V lost 6 bases to trimming and J lost 4 bases, with 10 bases between them. This CDR3 region has 13 residues. Per germline, CDR1 SGHTA and CDR2 FQGTGA. CDR3 sequence reads: CASRITGYNEQFF. CDR3 DNA sequence: TGTGCCAGCAGAATCACAGGATACAATGAGCAGTTCTTC.

This chain joins TRBV2 and TRBJ1-1; tentatively, D is TRBD1 (5 bases). Per the germline V gene, CDR1 is SNHLY and CDR2 is FYNNEI. V was shortened by 7 bases and J by 1 base, with 10 bases between the two germline ends. The CDR3 totals 13 residues. CDR3 protein: CASNFQGNTEAFF. DNA of the CDR3: TGTGCCAGCAATTTTCAGGGGAACACTGAAGCTTTCTTT.